These 25 T cell receptor beta chains originate from one sample sequenced in a study of T cells in Graves' hyperthyroidism and ophthalmopathy. The investigators amplified TCR beta CDR3 regions from RNA transcripts. In the first-round RT-PCR of the TCR CDR3, the HTBI primer set was used. TCRdb redid the calling of the multiplex PCR reads with MiXCR, one entry per CDR3 protein. The sample contains approximately 620,000 distinct CDR3 sequences, more than 15% of which appear only once. The sample was blood. Receptors originate from a woman between 40 and 55 years old with Graves' ophthalmopathy.

The chain carries TRBV15 and TRBJ2-4; TRBD1 matches at 8 bases. CDR3 length: 16 residues. V was pared by 3 bases and J by 0 bases, with 4 bases of the junction left unmatched. CDR1 is LNHNV, CDR2 YYDKDF, per germline (reference sequence). In DNA, the CDR3 is TGTGCCACCAGCAGGGGGACAGGTATAGCCAAAAACATTCAGTACTTC. Translated, it gives CATSRGTGIAKNIQYF. The entire variable domain, with the rest obtained from reference TRBV15 and TRBJ2-4, is as follows: DAMVIQNPRYQVTQFGKPVTLSCSQTLNHNVMYWYQQKSSQAPKLLFHYYDKDFNNEADTPDNFQSRRPNTSFCFLDIRSPGLGDTAMYLCATSRGTGIAKNIQYFGAGTRLSVL.

This sequence joins TRBV5-1 and TRBJ1-2; D is undetermined. This CDR3 region has 14 residues. Germline V lookup: CDR1 SGHRS, CDR2 YFSETQ. V was pared by 4 bases and J by 8 bases, with 18 bases between. The CDR3 reads CASSLGGRTSGYTF. The CDR3 coding sequence is TGCGCCAGCAGCCTAGGTGGACGGACGTCGGGCTACACCTTC. The variable domain in full, with the rest retrieved from reference TRBV5-1 and TRBJ1-2, is KAGVTQTPRYLIKTRGQQVTLSCSPISGHRSVSWYQQTPGQGLQFLFEYFSETQRNKGNFPGRFSGRQFSNSRSEMNVSTLELGDSALYLCASSLGGRTSGYTFGSGTRLTVV.

This clonotype was detected ten times or more. V is TRBV3-1 and J is TRBJ2-1; 13 positions match TRBD2. The CDR3 contains 17 residues. Germline trimming cut 5 bases from V and 0 bases from J; bases unmatched to any gene: 4. Germline V CDR1 and CDR2: LGHDT, YNNKEL (reference sequence). The CDR3 sequence: CASSGLAGAFSYNEQFF. The CDR3 DNA follows: TGTGCCAGCAGCGGACTAGCGGGAGCGTTCTCCTACAATGAGCAGTTCTTC.

The table lists this clonotype with many counts. The chain links TRBV5-1 to TRBJ1-1, with D maybe TRBD1 (5 bases). The CDR3 is 15 residues long. V was cut by 3 bases and J by 1 base, with 13 bases left in between. Looked up from germline, CDR1 is SGHRS and CDR2 is YFSETQ. In DNA, the CDR3 is TGCGCCAGCAGCTCGGGACGGGGTGGGAACACTGAAGCTTTCTTT. Translating it yields CASSSGRGGNTEAFF.

This clonotype was seen at least ten times. V usage is TRBV20-1 and J usage is TRBJ2-7; D not certain. Trimming left V 0 bases short and J 0 bases short, with 12 bases between. Germline assignment: CDR1 DFQATT and CDR2 SNEGSKA (reference sequence). The CDR3 extends over 15 amino acids. The CDR3 is CSARDPLISSYEQYF. The CDR3 nucleotides read TGCAGTGCTAGAGATCCCCTGATAAGCTCCTACGAGCAGTACTTC.

V and J are TRBV12-5 and TRBJ2-1; the D is unclear. Germline V gene lookup returns CDR1 LGHNT and CDR2 FRNRAP. This CDR3 region has 14 residues. Trimming took off 0 bases at V and 9 bases at J, with 12 bases between the two ends. CDR3 loop: CASGLVDLVSEQFF. In nucleotides, the CDR3 is TGTGCTAGTGGTTTGGTAGATTTAGTGTCTGAGCAGTTCTTC.

This clonotype was detected only a few times. The chain combines TRBV20-1 with TRBJ2-1; 8 nucleotides agree with TRBD2. The length of the CDR3 is 16 residues. J gave up 0 bases and V 5 bases, and 9 bases lay outside the gene matches. The germline V gene encodes CDR1 DFQATT and CDR2 SNEGSKA (reference sequence). CDR3 loop: CSASQLADYSYNEQFF. CDR3 bases: TGCAGTGCTTCCCAACTAGCGGATTACTCCTACAATGAGCAGTTCTTC.

The sample holds many counts of this clonotype. The rearrangement uses TRBV30 and TRBJ2-3; D gene uncertain. Per germline, CDR1 GTSNPN and CDR2 SVGIG (reference sequence). V gave up 3 bases and J gave up 0 bases, with 4 bases separating them. The CDR3 length is 12 residues. CDR3 nucleotides: TGTGCCTGGAGGTTTAGCACAGATACGCAGTATTTT. Amino acid sequence: CAWRFSTDTQYF.

This chain uses TRBV5-1 with TRBJ2-1, with 7 bases aligning to TRBD2. Germline V CDR1 and CDR2: SGHRS, YFSETQ. The V segment lost 2 bases and the J segment 2 bases; nucleotides outside the gene matches: 10. There are 17 residues in the CDR3. The CDR3 DNA reads TGCGCCAGCAGCTTAGCCCCTAGCGGATTAACCTACAATGAGCAGTTCTTC. Its translation: CASSLAPSGLTYNEQFF.

The sample holds many counts of this clonotype. The gene calls are TRBV27 and TRBJ2-3, with a tentative D call TRBD2 (5 bases). Trimming stripped 6 bases from V and 5 bases from J, with 15 bases between. This CDR3 has 14 amino acids. From germline, CDR1 is MNHEY and CDR2 SMNVEV (reference sequence). This CDR3 is CASRTGLLLDTQYF. In DNA form, the CDR3 reads TGTGCCAGCAGAACGGGATTACTCTTAGATACGCAGTATTTT.

This clonotype was recorded at least ten times. The rearrangement joins TRBV6-1 to TRBJ1-1; weak D call: TRBD1 (5 bases). With 0 bases removed from V and 9 bases from J, the gap between germline ends came to 8 bases. The CDR3 covers 12 residues. Germline lookup yields CDR1 MNHNS and CDR2 SASEGT. CDR3 sequence: CASSEAAGQAFF. The DNA for the CDR3 is TGTGCCAGCAGTGAAGCAGCAGGGCAAGCTTTCTTT.

Ten or more counts support this clonotype. This chain links TRBV6-6 with TRBJ2-7; TRBD1 matches 10 bases. V shed 0 bases, J shed 6 bases, and the junction held 5 bases outside the gene matches. Germline V gives CDR1 MNHNY, CDR2 SVGAGI (reference sequence). This CDR3 comprises 15 residues. CDR3 region: CASSYSWDRGSEQYF. DNA of the CDR3: TGTGCCAGCAGTTACTCCTGGGACAGGGGTAGCGAGCAGTACTTC.

V is TRBV19 and J is TRBJ1-4; TRBD1 might be the D (6 bases). The V end lost 5 bases, the J end lost 7 bases, and 29 bases lay between the germline ends. This CDR3 has 19 amino acids. The germline CDR1 and CDR2 sequences are LNHDA and SQIVND (reference sequence). This chain's CDR3 is CASSDRTEGPAIEVEKLFF. DNA for the CDR3: TGTGCCAGTAGTGATCGGACAGAGGGACCCGCTATTGAGGTTGAAAAACTGTTTTTT.

In its sample, this clonotype was seen a few times. The genes are TRBV5-6 and TRBJ2-1; D ambiguous. Deletions cut 3 bases from V and 0 bases from J, with 13 bases between. Germline V CDR1 and CDR2: SGHDT, YYEEEE. The CDR3 extends over 16 amino acids. CDR3: CASSSLAMSSYNEQFF. Written as DNA, the CDR3 is TGTGCCAGCAGCTCCCTGGCAATGAGCTCCTACAATGAGCAGTTCTTC.

This sequence joins TRBV19 and TRBJ1-2; D unclear. The CDR3 consists of 14 residues. CDR1 and CDR2 from the germline V gene are LNHDA and SQIVND (reference sequence). Trimming removed 3 bases from V and 8 bases from J, with 16 bases in between. The CDR3 sequence: CASSIVGDRLGYTF. The CDR3 DNA sequence: TGTGCCAGTAGTATCGTCGGGGATCGACTCGGCTACACCTTC.

The sample holds many counts of this clonotype. This CDR3 is CASSENREPYEQYF. The CDR3 DNA is TGTGCCAGCAGTGAAAACCGGGAGCCCTACGAGCAGTACTTC. J is TRBJ2-7 and V is TRBV28; D possibly corresponds to TRBD2 (6 bases). V was cut by 5 bases and J by 2 bases, with 13 bases left in between. The CDR3 loop spans 14 amino acids. The V gene's germline CDR1 is MDHEN and CDR2 SYDVKM.

This clonotype appeared many times. The V call is TRBV12-3 or TRBV12-4, the J call TRBJ2-2; D unclear. The V and J ends lost 1 base and 9 bases respectively, with 12 bases between them. CDR3 length: 14 amino acids. The CDR3 DNA is TGTGCCAGCAGTTTAGGGTCGGGTCGCCGGGAGCTGTTTTTT. It yields the protein CASSLGSGRRELFF.

Points on this clonotype: A single base separates this from a much larger clone, so it may be a read error. This sequence joins TRBV20-1 and TRBJ2-7, with D possibly matching TRBD1 (5 bases). The CDR3 sequence is 13 residues long. Trimming took 7 bases from V and 2 from J, leaving 15 bases between them. Germline CDR1 reads DFQATT; CDR2 reads SNEGSKA (reference sequence). CDR3 residues: CSVRGVGAYEQYF. The CDR3 DNA follows: TGCAGTGTTAGGGGCGTCGGAGCCTACGAGCAGTACTTC.

This clonotype was observed at least ten times. The rearrangement joins TRBV7-9 to TRBJ2-7; TRBD1 matches 7 bases. Germline CDR1 is SEHNR and CDR2 is FQNEAQ (reference sequence). Unmatched junction bases numbered 17, after V lost 4 bases and J lost 2 bases. The CDR3 runs 18 residues. The CDR3 sequence is CASSSLGAPGQRTYEQYF. In nucleotides, the CDR3 is TGTGCCAGCAGCTCCTTAGGAGCGCCGGGACAGCGGACCTACGAGCAGTACTTC.

The table lists this clonotype with a count of one. The V and J genes are TRBV29-1 and TRBJ1-4; the D is unclear. Germline V gene data show CDR1 as SQVTM and CDR2 as ANQGSEA. V lost 0 bases and J lost 7, with 12 bases in between. CDR3 length: 14 amino acids. The CDR3 coding sequence is TGCAGCGTTGAAGAGGGAAAAGGCGGTGAAAAACTGTTTTTT. Encoded protein: CSVEEGKGGEKLFF.

The table lists this clonotype with many counts. This rearrangement joins TRBV12-3 or TRBV12-4 to TRBJ1-1, with a weak D call TRBD1 (6 bases). The germline V and J ends were trimmed by 6 bases and 0 bases, with 17 bases remaining between them. The length of the CDR3 is 16 residues. CDR3 amino acids: CASSPDRRPMNTEAFF. In nucleotides, the CDR3 is TGTGCCAGCAGCCCGGACAGAAGACCGATGAACACTGAAGCTTTCTTT.

Many counts were recorded for this clonotype. CDR3 in amino acids: CASRPGREAFF. The CDR3 DNA follows: TGTGCCAGCAGACCGGGACGCGAAGCTTTCTTT. V and J are TRBV13 and TRBJ1-1; maybe TRBD1 (5 bases). CDR1 and CDR2 (germline): PRHDT, FYEKMQ (reference sequence). The CDR3 is 11 amino acids. Trimming removed 6 bases at V and 8 bases at J, with 10 bases between. Drawing the rest from reference TRBV13 and TRBJ1-1, the complete variable domain is AAGVIQSPRHLIKEKRETATLKCYPIPRHDTVYWYQQGPGQDPQFLISFYEKMQSDKGSIPDRFSAQQFSDYHSELNMSSLELGDSALYFCASRPGREAFFGQGTRLTVV.

V gene TRBV18 combines with J gene TRBJ2-3; 15 bases align to TRBD2. Germline V lookup: CDR1 KGHSH, CDR2 LQKENI. V trimming: 8 bases; J trimming: 6 bases; junction bases outside the gene matches: 15. This CDR3 comprises 18 residues. The CDR3 DNA is TGTGCCAGCCGGTCCGGGACTAGCGGGGGGTCCCTCACGGATACGCAGTATTTT. It codes for CASRSGTSGGSLTDTQYF.

The table lists this clonotype with many counts. This chain uses TRBV30 with TRBJ2-1; TRBD2 matches 8 bases. The V gene's germline CDR1 is GTSNPN and CDR2 SVGIG (reference sequence). The CDR3 contains 16 residues. Unmatched junction bases numbered 10, after V lost 2 bases and J lost 4 bases. DNA of the CDR3: TGTGCCTGGAGTAGCCGAGGTAGCGGGGCTTACAATGAGCAGTTCTTC. Amino acid sequence: CAWSSRGSGAYNEQFF.

The chain links TRBV6-2 or TRBV6-3 to TRBJ1-3; D is unclear. V lost 6 bases and J 0 bases, leaving 6 bases between the germline ends. Germline-derived CDR1 and CDR2 are MNHEY and SVGEGT. The CDR3 extends over 13 amino acids. The CDR3 DNA reads TGTGCCAGCAGAGAGAGCTCTGGAAACACCATATATTTT. It translates to CASRESSGNTIYF.